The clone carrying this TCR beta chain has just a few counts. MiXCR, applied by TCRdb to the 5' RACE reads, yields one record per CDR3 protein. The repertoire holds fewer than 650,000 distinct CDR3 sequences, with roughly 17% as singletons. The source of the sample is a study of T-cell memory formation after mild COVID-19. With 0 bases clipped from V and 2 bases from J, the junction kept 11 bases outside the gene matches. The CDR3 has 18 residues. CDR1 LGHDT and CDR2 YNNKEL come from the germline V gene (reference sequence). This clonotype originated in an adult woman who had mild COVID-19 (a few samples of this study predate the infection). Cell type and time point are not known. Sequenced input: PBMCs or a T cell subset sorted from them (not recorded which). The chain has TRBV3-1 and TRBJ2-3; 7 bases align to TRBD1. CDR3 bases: TGTGCCAGCAGCCAAGAAAGGTCTTGGGGACAGTACACAGATACGCAGTATTTT. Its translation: CASSQERSWGQYTDTQYF.